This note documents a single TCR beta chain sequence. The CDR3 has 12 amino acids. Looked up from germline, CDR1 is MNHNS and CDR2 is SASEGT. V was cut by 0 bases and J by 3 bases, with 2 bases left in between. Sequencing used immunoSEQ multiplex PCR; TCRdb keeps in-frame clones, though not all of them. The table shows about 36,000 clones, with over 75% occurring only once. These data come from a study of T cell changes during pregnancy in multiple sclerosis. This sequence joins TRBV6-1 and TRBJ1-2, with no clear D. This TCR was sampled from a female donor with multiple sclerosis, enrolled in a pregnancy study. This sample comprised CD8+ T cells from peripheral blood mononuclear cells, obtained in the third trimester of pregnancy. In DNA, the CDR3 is TGTGCCAGCAGTGAAGCCTACTATGGCTACACCTTC. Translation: CASSEAYYGYTF.